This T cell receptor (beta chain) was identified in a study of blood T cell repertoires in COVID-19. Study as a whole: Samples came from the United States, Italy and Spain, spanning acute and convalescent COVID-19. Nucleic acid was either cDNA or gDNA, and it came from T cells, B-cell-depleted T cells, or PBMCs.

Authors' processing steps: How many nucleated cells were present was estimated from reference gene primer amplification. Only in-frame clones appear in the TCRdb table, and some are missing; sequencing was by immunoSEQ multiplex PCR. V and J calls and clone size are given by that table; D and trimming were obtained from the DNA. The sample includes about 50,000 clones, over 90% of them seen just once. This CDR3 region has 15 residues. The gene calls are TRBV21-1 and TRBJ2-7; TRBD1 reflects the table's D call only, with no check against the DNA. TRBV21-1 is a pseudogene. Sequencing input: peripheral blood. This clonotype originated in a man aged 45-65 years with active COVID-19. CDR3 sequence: CASSTPDREPYEQYF. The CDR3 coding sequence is TGTGCCAGCAGCACCCCGGACAGGGAGCCCTACGAGCAGTACTTC.